This T cell receptor (beta chain) was sequenced for a study of T cells in Graves' hyperthyroidism and ophthalmopathy. RNA transcripts were the template for amplifying TCR beta CDR3 regions. The HTBI set primed first-round TCR CDR3 RT-PCR. TCRdb re-called the multiplex PCR reads with MiXCR, one entry per CDR3 protein. The repertoire has roughly 570,000 distinct CDR3 sequences, 35% to 55% of them found once; the top ten carry roughly 8.2%. The CDR3 extends over 11 residues, inclusive of both ends. Germline V gene sequence: CDR1 ENHRY, CDR2 SYGVKD. Notes on this clonotype: The missing conserved phenylalanine or tryptophan at the end of this CDR3 makes a read error likely. The limits of the CDR3 on the DNA are not certain, so only TCRdb's listed CDR3 is given.

Sequencing was carried out using peripheral blood or thyroid tissue (not recorded which). This TCR came from a woman aged 18-30 years with Graves' hyperthyroidism. The rearrangement links TRBV10-3 to TRBJ1-2; the table's D call, TRBD1, was not checked against the DNA. The CDR3 loop is CAISERDGNSY.